The 4 T cell receptor beta chains below come from one sample, sequenced in a study of T cell responses to AZD1222 COVID-19 vaccine. Profiled with immunoSEQ multiplex PCR; TCRdb holds only in-frame clones, not every one. The sample lists about 130,000 clones; roughly 91% were seen once. The sample here was peripheral blood, taken on day 0 of AZD1222 vaccination. All receptors derive from an adult in good health.

The rearrangement uses TRBV5-5 and TRBJ1-6; D gene uncertain. CDR3 length: 17 amino acids. Germline assignment: CDR1 SGHKS and CDR2 YYEKEE (reference sequence). V was trimmed by 3 bases and J by 0 bases, leaving 13 bases between them. CDR3 sequence: CASSWHGGSSYNSPLHF. DNA for the CDR3: TGTGCCAGCAGCTGGCACGGTGGGAGCTCCTATAATTCACCCCTCCACTTT.

The chain joins TRBV7-6 to TRBJ2-6; D is uncertain. With 5 bases removed from V and 0 bases from J, the gap between germline ends came to 17 bases. This CDR3 is built from 18 residues. In germline, CDR1 is SGHVS, CDR2 FNYEAQ. The CDR3, as DNA: TGTGCCAGCAGCGCGAGACTCCCAGACAACTCTGGGGCCAACGTCCTGACTTTC. This gives the protein CASSARLPDNSGANVLTF.

V is TRBV11-3 and J is TRBJ2-1, with TRBD1 matching over 9 bases. CDR1 and CDR2 from the germline V gene are SGHNT and YENEEA. V shed 4 bases, J shed 9 bases, and the junction held 10 bases outside the gene matches. The CDR3 length is 15 residues. The CDR3 nucleotides read TGTGCCAGCAGCTCCCGGGACAGGGTAATAGGTGAGCAGTTCTTC. Encoded protein: CASSSRDRVIGEQFF.

V usage is TRBV7-2 and J usage is TRBJ2-5; 11 bases are a match to TRBD2. The CDR3 runs 13 residues. Trimming at V came to 6 bases and at J to 5 bases, leaving 2 bases not matched to a gene. Per the germline V gene, CDR1 is SGHTA and CDR2 is FQGNSA. CDR3 sequence: CASRLAGDETQYF. Written as DNA, the CDR3 is TGTGCCAGCAGACTAGCGGGGGATGAGACCCAGTACTTC.